The 27 T cell receptor beta chains below come from one sample, sequenced in a study of control samples from healthy donors and cancer patients. Using immunoSEQ multiplex PCR, the repertoire was profiled, and TCRdb retains in-frame clones only, with some absent. This sample has fewer than 200,000 clones, with roughly 94% found just once. The sample consisted of PBMCs. The receptors shown here come from a man between 60 and 70 years old with colorectal cancer.

In this sample, this clone turned up once. V usage is TRBV7-8 and J usage is TRBJ1-4; TRBD1 is a possible D gene (5 bases). The CDR3 is 14 amino acids. V lost 5 bases and J lost 0, with 7 bases in between. Per the germline V gene, CDR1 is SGHVS and CDR2 is FQNEAQ. The CDR3 DNA reads TGTGCCAGCAGCATGACAGCAACTAATGAAAAACTGTTTTTT. Amino acid sequence: CASSMTATNEKLFF. Looking up the rest from reference TRBV7-8 and TRBJ1-4 gives the full variable domain: GAGVSQSPRYKVAKRGQDVALRCDPISGHVSLFWYQQALGQGPEFLTYFQNEAQLDKSGLPSDRFFAERPEGSVSTLKIQRTQQEDSAVYLCASSMTATNEKLFFGSGTQLSVL.

The rearrangement joins TRBV10-3 to TRBJ1-6, with TRBD1 matching 11 bases. The CDR3 has 15 residues. In germline, CDR1 is ENHRY, CDR2 SYGVKD. With 6 bases clipped from V and 7 bases from J, the junction kept 5 bases outside the gene matches. This CDR3 is CAISPGQGANSPLHF. The CDR3 DNA follows: TGTGCCATCAGCCCCGGACAGGGGGCGAATTCACCCCTCCACTTT.

V and J are TRBV6-5 and TRBJ1-5; D gene ambiguous. Trimming pared 7 bases from V and 0 bases from J, leaving 13 bases between. This CDR3 spans 15 amino acids. Germline CDR1 is MNHEY and CDR2 is SVGAGI. This CDR3 is CASTNSGLSNQPQHF. Here the CDR3 DNA reads TGTGCCAGCACCAACTCGGGTCTTAGCAATCAGCCCCAGCATTTT.

This chain joins TRBV7-2 and TRBJ2-7; D is unresolved. Germline CDR1 and CDR2: SGHTA and FQGNSA. The CDR3 is made up of 14 amino acids. V was trimmed by 1 base and J by 2 bases, leaving 9 bases between them. The CDR3 coding sequence is TGTGCCAGCAGCTTAGAGGCTTCACCCTACGAGCAGTACTTC. Translating gives CASSLEASPYEQYF.

The rearrangement joins TRBV5-1 to TRBJ1-4, with 10 bases identical to TRBD1. The J segment lost 7 bases and the V segment lost 0 bases, leaving 6 bases of the junction unmatched. This CDR3 comprises 16 residues. CDR1 SGHRS and CDR2 YFSETQ come from the germline V gene. The CDR3, as DNA: TGCGCCAGCAGCTTGGCCCTCCGGGACAGGGGTGAAAAACTGTTTTTT. Translation gives CASSLALRDRGEKLFF.

CDR3: CASSGTGNSPLHF. The CDR3 nucleotides are TGTGCCAGCAGTGGGACAGGCAATTCACCCCTCCACTTT. The chain combines TRBV2 with TRBJ1-6; 7 bases line up with TRBD1. CDR3 size: 13 residues. The junction had 1 base not matched to a gene; V was cut back by 4 bases and J by 7 bases. Germline CDR1 and CDR2: SNHLY and FYNNEI. The entire variable domain, with the rest obtained from reference TRBV2 and TRBJ1-6, is as follows: EPEVTQTPSHQVTQMGQEVILRCVPISNHLYFYWYRQILGQKVEFLVSFYNNEISEKSEIFDDQFSVERPDGSNFTLKIRSTKLEDSAMYFCASSGTGNSPLHFGNGTRLTVT.

CDR3 in amino acids: CASSLIMGTDSPLHF. The CDR3 nucleotides read TGTGCCAGCAGCCTAATTATGGGTACGGATTCACCCCTCCACTTT. The genes are TRBV5-6 and TRBJ1-6, with D hard to call. This CDR3 is 15 amino acids long. The V end was cut by 4 bases, the J end by 8 bases, with 16 bases between. CDR1 and CDR2 from the germline V gene are SGHDT and YYEEEE.

This clone was detected once. The chain uses TRBV29-1 and TRBJ1-1, with a weak D call TRBD1 (5 bases). The V gene lost 1 base and the J gene lost 0 bases, with 15 bases spanning the gap. Germline V gene data show CDR1 as SQVTM and CDR2 as ANQGSEA. CDR3 length: 16 residues. Here the CDR3 DNA reads TGCAGCGTTGAAGTGTTGGCGGGGGGTCTGAACACTGAAGCTTTCTTT. Translated, it gives CSVEVLAGGLNTEAFF.

The genes are TRBV3-1 (or the pseudogene TRBV3-2) and TRBJ1-1; D is undetermined. Deletions cut 6 bases from V and 1 base from J, with 12 bases between. This CDR3 is built from 14 residues. Germline values: CDR1 LGHDT, CDR2 YNNKEL (reference sequence). The CDR3: CASSFRCKNTEAFF. In DNA, the CDR3 is TGTGCCAGCAGTTTCAGGTGTAAGAACACTGAAGCTTTCTTT.

The chain links TRBV6-1 to TRBJ1-2; TRBD1 is a possible D gene (5 bases). V lost 2 bases and J 8 bases, leaving 12 bases between the germline ends. Germline V gives CDR1 MNHNS, CDR2 SASEGT. The CDR3 covers 13 residues. CDR3 bases: TGTGCCAGCAGTGAAAGCAGGGTTAAGGGCTACACCTTC. Translation: CASSESRVKGYTF.

This rearrangement joins TRBV4-3 to TRBJ2-7; 8 nucleotides match TRBD2. Germline CDR1 LGHNA, CDR2 YSLEER. CDR3 size: 14 residues. Trimming cost V 1 base and J 3 bases; bases outside gene matches: 2. The CDR3 is CASSQGTSSYEQYF. In nucleotides, the CDR3 is TGCGCCAGCAGCCAAGGGACTAGCAGCTACGAGCAGTACTTC.

Details on this clone: Distinct nucleotide sequences in the sample also encode this CDR3. V usage is TRBV3-1 (or the pseudogene TRBV3-2) and J usage is TRBJ1-1, with D tentatively TRBD1 (5 bases). With 4 bases removed from V and 4 bases from J, the gap between germline ends came to 10 bases. Per the germline V gene, CDR1 is LGHDT and CDR2 is YNNKEL (reference sequence). The length of the CDR3 is 13 residues. The chain's CDR3 is CASSRGTGTEAFF. The CDR3 DNA is TGTGCCAGCAGCCGGGGGACGGGCACTGAAGCTTTCTTT.

This rearrangement joins TRBV12-5 to TRBJ1-4; TRBD1 matches at 7 bases. Trimming took 6 bases from V and 5 from J; bases not matched to a gene: 6. Germline assignment: CDR1 LGHNT and CDR2 FRNRAP. The CDR3 has 14 amino acids. The DNA for the CDR3 is TGTGCTAGTGGACTAGGGGGCAGGAATGAAAAACTGTTTTTT. It encodes CASGLGGRNEKLFF.

The rearrangement joins TRBV5-1 to TRBJ1-2; the D gene is possibly TRBD1 (6 bases). Germline CDR1 and CDR2: SGHRS and YFSETQ. The CDR3 spans 15 residues. The V end lost 0 bases, the J end lost 5 bases, and 14 bases lay between the germline ends. As DNA, the CDR3 is TGCGCCAGCAGCTTGGAAACAGGGACGGGTTATGGCTACACCTTC. It translates to CASSLETGTGYGYTF.

The count of this clone is one. Here the CDR3 reads CASSPTRESFNQPQHF. DNA of the CDR3: TGTGCCAGCTCGCCCACACGGGAATCCTTCAATCAGCCCCAGCATTTT. The J gene is TRBJ1-5, the V gene TRBV18; D is uncertain. V was pared by 6 bases and J by 3 bases, with 18 bases between. The CDR3 totals 16 residues. Germline V gives CDR1 KGHSH, CDR2 LQKENI.

The rearrangement joins TRBV3-1 (or the pseudogene TRBV3-2) to TRBJ2-3, with 8 bases lining up with TRBD2. J was trimmed by 1 base and V by 3 bases; bases with no gene match: 12. The CDR3 runs 18 residues. Germline CDR1 LGHDT, CDR2 YNNKEL (reference sequence). CDR3 in amino acids: CASSHLTAIAGRTDTQYF. The CDR3 coding sequence is TGTGCCAGCAGCCATCTCACGGCGATAGCGGGGCGCACAGATACGCAGTATTTT.

The V gene is TRBV28, the J gene TRBJ2-3, with TRBD2 matching over 11 bases. The V and J ends lost 6 bases and 6 bases, in that order; junction bases with no gene match: 8. Germline assignment: CDR1 MDHEN and CDR2 SYDVKM. The CDR3 extends over 15 amino acids. CDR3 loop: CASRAGTSGGDTQYF. CDR3 coding DNA: TGTGCCAGCAGAGCCGGGACTAGCGGAGGGGATACGCAGTATTTT.

To note about this clone: One end of the junction varies from germline; a read error may be responsible. The V call is TRBV28, the J call TRBJ1-5; D not certain. Germline lookup yields CDR1 MDHEN and CDR2 SYDVKM. The length of the CDR3 is 12 residues. CDR3 region: CASSFRNRPQHF. The CDR3 coding sequence is TGTGCCAGCAGTTTTCGGAATCGGCCCCAGCATTTT.

This clone showed up just a few times. The V and J genes are TRBV20-1 and TRBJ2-1, with D possibly matching TRBD2 (5 bases). CDR1 is DFQATT, CDR2 SNEGSKA, per germline (reference sequence). This CDR3 contains 14 residues. The V end was cut by 3 bases, the J end by 5 bases, with 14 bases between. The CDR3 loop reads CSASQSGNHNEQFF. DNA for the CDR3: TGCAGTGCTAGTCAGTCGGGAAACCACAATGAGCAGTTCTTC.

This rearrangement joins TRBV6-1 to TRBJ1-1, with D unresolved. V lost 3 bases and J 3 bases, leaving 5 bases between the germline ends. Germline CDR1 reads MNHNS; CDR2 reads SASEGT. The CDR3 is 12 amino acids. Here the CDR3 DNA reads TGTGCCAGCAGTGAGGACTACACTGAAGCTTTCTTT. This encodes CASSEDYTEAFF.

The chain recombines TRBV6-5 with TRBJ2-7, with TRBD1 matching 7 bases. The CDR3 runs 16 residues. Per the germline V gene, CDR1 is MNHEY and CDR2 is SVGAGI. The ends lost 0 bases at V and 5 bases at J; junction bases unmatched: 10. The CDR3 sequence: CASSYSSATGSNEQYF. The DNA of the CDR3 is TGTGCCAGCAGTTACTCGTCGGCGACAGGGTCCAACGAGCAGTACTTC.

The table lists this clone with a count of one. CDR3 DNA: TGTGCCACCAGTGATTTGGGGAGGGGAGGCTACACCTTC. Translated, it gives CATSDLGRGGYTF. This chain joins TRBV24-1 and TRBJ1-2; maybe TRBD1 (5 bases). This CDR3 contains 13 residues. Trimming cost V 0 bases and J 8 bases, with 9 bases left between them. Germline CDR1 KGHDR, CDR2 SFDVKD.

This chain connects TRBV2 to TRBJ2-1; 12 nucleotides align to TRBD2. The CDR3 extends over 14 amino acids. The germline V gene has CDR1 SNHLY and CDR2 FYNNEI. V lost 6 bases to trimming and J lost 7 bases; unmatched junction nucleotides: 4. The CDR3 coding sequence is TGTGCCAGCAGCGGGACTAGCGGGTTTAATGAGCAGTTCTTC. It codes for CASSGTSGFNEQFF.

The chain has TRBV18 and TRBJ1-1, with D unresolved. The CDR3 has 13 residues. The V gene lost 4 bases and the J gene lost 10 bases, with 16 bases spanning the gap. Germline V lookup: CDR1 KGHSH, CDR2 LQKENI. The CDR3 loop reads CASSLGESFPAFF. DNA of the CDR3: TGTGCCAGCTCACTGGGCGAGTCCTTCCCAGCTTTCTTT.

The chain links TRBV6-6 to TRBJ2-5; possibly TRBD1 or TRBD2 for D (5 bases each). Germline V gene sequence: CDR1 MNHNY, CDR2 SVGAGI (reference sequence). V was trimmed by 5 bases and J by 0 bases, leaving 16 bases between them. CDR3 length: 16 residues. The CDR3 reads CASSAPGRSYQETQYF. In DNA, the CDR3 is TGTGCCAGCAGTGCACCGGGACGGTCGTACCAAGAGACCCAGTACTTC.

V gene TRBV6-5 combines with J gene TRBJ2-3; possibly TRBD2 for D (5 bases). The CDR3 sequence is 14 residues long. Germline loops: CDR1 MNHEY, CDR2 SVGAGI. V was cut by 4 bases and J by 0 bases, with 8 bases left in between. The CDR3 DNA follows: TGTGCCAGCAGTTCCCCGGGGAGCACAGATACGCAGTATTTT. Translated: CASSSPGSTDTQYF.

The chain joins TRBV7-9 to TRBJ1-6; D remains ambiguous. V lost 5 bases and J lost 7, with 18 bases in between. Germline CDR1 reads SEHNR; CDR2 reads FQNEAQ (reference sequence). The CDR3 loop spans 16 amino acids. CDR3 nucleotides: TGTGCCAGCAGCGAGTCCCCGGGTGGAGGGAATTCACCCCTCCACTTT. It is translated as CASSESPGGGNSPLHF.